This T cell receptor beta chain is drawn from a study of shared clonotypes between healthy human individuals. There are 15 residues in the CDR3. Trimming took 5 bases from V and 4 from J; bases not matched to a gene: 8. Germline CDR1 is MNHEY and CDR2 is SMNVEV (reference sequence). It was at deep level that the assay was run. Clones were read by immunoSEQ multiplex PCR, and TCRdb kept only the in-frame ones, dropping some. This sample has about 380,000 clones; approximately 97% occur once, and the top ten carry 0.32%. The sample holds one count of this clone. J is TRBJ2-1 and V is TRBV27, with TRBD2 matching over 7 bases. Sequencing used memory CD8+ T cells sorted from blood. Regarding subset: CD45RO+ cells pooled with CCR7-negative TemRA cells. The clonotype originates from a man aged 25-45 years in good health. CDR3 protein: CASSLSGKGYNEQFF. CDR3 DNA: TGTGCCAGCAGTCTCAGCGGGAAAGGATACAATGAGCAGTTCTTC.